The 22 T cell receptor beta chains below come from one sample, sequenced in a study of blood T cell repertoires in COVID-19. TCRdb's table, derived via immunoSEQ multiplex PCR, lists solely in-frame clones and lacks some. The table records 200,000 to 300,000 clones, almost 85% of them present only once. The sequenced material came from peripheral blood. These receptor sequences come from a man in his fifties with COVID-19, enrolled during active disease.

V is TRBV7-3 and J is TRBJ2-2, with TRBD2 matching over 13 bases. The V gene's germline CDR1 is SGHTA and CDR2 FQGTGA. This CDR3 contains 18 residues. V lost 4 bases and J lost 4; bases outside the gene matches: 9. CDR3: CASSSQPTSGGLTGELFF. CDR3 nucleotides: TGTGCCAGCAGCTCCCAACCGACTAGCGGGGGGCTCACCGGGGAGCTGTTTTTT.

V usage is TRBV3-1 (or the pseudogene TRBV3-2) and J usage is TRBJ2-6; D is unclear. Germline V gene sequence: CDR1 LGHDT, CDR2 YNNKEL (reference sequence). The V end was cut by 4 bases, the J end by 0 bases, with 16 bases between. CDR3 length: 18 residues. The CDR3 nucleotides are TGTGCCAGCAGCCTCAAGTCCCAGTTTCCCTCTGGGGCCAACGTCCTGACTTTC. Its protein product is CASSLKSQFPSGANVLTF.

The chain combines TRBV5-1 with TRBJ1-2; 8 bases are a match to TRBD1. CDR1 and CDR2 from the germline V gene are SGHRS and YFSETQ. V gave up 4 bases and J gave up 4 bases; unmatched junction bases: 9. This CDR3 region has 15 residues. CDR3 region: CASSDPGGSGYGYTF. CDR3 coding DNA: TGCGCCAGCAGCGATCCAGGGGGCTCAGGCTATGGCTACACCTTC.

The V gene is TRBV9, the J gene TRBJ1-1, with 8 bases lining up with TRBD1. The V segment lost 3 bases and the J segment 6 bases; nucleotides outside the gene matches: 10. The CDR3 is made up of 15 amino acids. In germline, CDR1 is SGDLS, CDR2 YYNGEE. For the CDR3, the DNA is TGTGCCAGCAGCGCCGGACAGGGTAGTTTCCCTGAAGCTTTCTTT. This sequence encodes CASSAGQGSFPEAFF.

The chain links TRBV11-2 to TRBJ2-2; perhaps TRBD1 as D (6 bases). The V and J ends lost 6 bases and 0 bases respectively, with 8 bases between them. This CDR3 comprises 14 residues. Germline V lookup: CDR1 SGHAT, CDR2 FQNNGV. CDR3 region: CASRQGPNTGELFF. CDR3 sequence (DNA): TGTGCCAGCAGACAGGGACCGAACACCGGGGAGCTGTTTTTT.

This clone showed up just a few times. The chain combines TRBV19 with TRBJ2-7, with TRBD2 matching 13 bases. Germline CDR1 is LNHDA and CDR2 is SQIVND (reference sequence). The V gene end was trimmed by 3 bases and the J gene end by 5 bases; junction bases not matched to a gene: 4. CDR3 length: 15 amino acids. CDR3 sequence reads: CASSIAGTSGDEQYF. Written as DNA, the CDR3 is TGTGCCAGTAGTATTGCCGGGACTAGCGGGGACGAGCAGTACTTC.

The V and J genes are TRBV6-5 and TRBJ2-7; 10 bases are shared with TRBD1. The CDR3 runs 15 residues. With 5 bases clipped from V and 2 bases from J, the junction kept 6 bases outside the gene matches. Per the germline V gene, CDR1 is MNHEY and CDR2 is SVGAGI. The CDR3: CASSKGQGSPYEQYF. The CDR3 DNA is TGTGCCAGCAGTAAGGGACAGGGGAGCCCCTACGAGCAGTACTTC.

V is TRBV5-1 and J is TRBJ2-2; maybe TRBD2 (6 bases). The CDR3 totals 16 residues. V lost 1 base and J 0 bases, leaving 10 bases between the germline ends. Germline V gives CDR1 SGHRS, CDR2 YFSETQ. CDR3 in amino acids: CASSLMAGTNTGELFF. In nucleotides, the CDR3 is TGCGCCAGCAGCTTGATGGCGGGAACGAACACCGGGGAGCTGTTTTTT.

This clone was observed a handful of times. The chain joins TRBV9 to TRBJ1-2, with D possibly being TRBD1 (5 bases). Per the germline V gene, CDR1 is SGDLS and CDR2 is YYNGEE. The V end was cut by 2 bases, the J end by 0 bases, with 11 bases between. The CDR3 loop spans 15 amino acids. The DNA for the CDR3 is TGTGCCAGCAGCGTCACGGGGGGTTCTAACTATGGCTACACCTTC. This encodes CASSVTGGSNYGYTF.

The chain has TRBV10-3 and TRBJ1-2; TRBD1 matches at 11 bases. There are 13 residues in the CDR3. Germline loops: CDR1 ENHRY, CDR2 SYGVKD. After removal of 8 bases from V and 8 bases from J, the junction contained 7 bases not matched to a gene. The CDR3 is CAIGQGAVRGYTF. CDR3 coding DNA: TGTGCCATCGGACAGGGGGCCGTAAGAGGCTACACCTTC.

In nucleotides, the CDR3 is TGCGCCAGCAGCCAAGATCGTTTAGAAGCTTTCTTT. Its protein product is CASSQDRLEAFF. J is TRBJ1-1 and V is TRBV4-1; D is unclear. CDR1 is MGHRA, CDR2 YSYEKL, per germline. V lost 0 bases and J lost 8, with 7 bases in between. This CDR3 is built from 12 residues.

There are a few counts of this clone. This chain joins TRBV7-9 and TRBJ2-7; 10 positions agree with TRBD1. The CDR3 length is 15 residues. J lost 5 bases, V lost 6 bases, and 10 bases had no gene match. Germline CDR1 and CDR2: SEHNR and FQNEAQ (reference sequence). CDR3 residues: CASSLTGTGVNEQYF. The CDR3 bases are TGTGCCAGCAGTCTAACCGGGACAGGGGTCAACGAGCAGTACTTC.

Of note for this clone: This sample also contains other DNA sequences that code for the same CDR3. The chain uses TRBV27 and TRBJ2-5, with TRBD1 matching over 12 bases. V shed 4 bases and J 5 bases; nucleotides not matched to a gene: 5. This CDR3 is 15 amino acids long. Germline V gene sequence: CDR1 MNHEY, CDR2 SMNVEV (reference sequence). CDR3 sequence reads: CASSSGTGGAETQYF. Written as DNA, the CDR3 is TGTGCCAGCAGTTCGGGGACAGGGGGCGCGGAGACCCAGTACTTC.

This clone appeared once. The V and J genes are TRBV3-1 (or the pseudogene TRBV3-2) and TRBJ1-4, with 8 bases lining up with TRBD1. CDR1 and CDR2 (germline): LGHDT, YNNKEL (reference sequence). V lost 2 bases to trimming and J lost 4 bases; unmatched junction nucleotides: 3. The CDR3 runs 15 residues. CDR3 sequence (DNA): TGTGCCAGCAGCCAAACAGGGGGTAATAATGAAAAACTGTTTTTT. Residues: CASSQTGGNNEKLFF.

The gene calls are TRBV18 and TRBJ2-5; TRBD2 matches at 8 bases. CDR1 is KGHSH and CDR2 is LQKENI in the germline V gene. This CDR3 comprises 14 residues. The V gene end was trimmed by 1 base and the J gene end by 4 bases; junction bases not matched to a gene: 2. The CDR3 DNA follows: TGTGCCAGCTCACCACGACTAGCGAGAGAGACCCAGTACTTC. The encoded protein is CASSPRLARETQYF. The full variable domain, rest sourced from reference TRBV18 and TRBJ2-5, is NAGVMQNPRHLVRRRGQEARLRCSPMKGHSHVYWYRQLPEEGLKFMVYLQKENIIDESGMPKERFSAEFPKEGPSILRIQQVVRGDSAAYFCASSPRLARETQYFGPGTRLLVL.

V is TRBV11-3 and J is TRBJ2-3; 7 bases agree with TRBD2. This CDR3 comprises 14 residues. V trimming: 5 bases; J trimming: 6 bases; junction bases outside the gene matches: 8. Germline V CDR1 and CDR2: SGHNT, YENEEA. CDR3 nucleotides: TGTGCCAGCAGCGGCGGGGGTCTTGCGGATACGCAGTATTTT. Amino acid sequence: CASSGGGLADTQYF.

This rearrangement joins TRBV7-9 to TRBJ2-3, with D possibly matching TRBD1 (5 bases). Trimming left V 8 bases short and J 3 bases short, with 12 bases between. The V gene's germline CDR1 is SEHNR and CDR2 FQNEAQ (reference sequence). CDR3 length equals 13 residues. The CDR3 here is CASASQGTDTQYF. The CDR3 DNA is TGTGCCAGCGCCTCTCAGGGTACAGATACGCAGTATTTT.

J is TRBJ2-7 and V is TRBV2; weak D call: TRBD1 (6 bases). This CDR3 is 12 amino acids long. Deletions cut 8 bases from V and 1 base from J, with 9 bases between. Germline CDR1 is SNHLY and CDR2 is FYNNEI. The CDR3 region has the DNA TGTGCCAGCTGGCAGGGGTCCTACGAGCAGTACTTC. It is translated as CASWQGSYEQYF.

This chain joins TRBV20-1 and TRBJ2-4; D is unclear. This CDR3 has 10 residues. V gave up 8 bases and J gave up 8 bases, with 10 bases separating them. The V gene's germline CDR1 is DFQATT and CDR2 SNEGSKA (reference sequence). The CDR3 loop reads CSLPSDIQYF. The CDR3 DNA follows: TGCAGTTTACCATCGGACATTCAGTACTTC.

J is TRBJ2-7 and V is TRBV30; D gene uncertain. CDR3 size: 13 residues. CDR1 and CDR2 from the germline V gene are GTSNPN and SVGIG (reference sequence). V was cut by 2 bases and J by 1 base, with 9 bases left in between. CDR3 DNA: TGTGCCTGGAGTTTTACAGTTTCCTACGAGCAGTACTTC. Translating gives CAWSFTVSYEQYF.

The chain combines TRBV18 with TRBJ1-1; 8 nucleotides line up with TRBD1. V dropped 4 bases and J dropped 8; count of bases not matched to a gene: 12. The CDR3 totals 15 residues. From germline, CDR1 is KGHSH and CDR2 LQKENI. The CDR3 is CASSRYQGAQGEAFF. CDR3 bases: TGTGCCAGCTCACGATACCAGGGGGCACAAGGAGAAGCTTTCTTT. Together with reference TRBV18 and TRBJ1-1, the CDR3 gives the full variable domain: NAGVMQNPRHLVRRRGQEARLRCSPMKGHSHVYWYRQLPEEGLKFMVYLQKENIIDESGMPKERFSAEFPKEGPSILRIQQVVRGDSAAYFCASSRYQGAQGEAFFGQGTRLTVV.

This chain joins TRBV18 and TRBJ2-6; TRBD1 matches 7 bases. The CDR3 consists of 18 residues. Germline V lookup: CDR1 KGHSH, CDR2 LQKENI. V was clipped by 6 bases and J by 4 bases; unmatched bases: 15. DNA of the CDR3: TGTGCCAGCTCCACCGGGACAGTCCCCCGGTCCGGGGCCAACGTCCTGACTTTC. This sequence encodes CASSTGTVPRSGANVLTF.